This T cell receptor beta chain was retrieved from a study of early T cells in non-severe SARS-CoV-2 infection. About the research overall: Sequencing used unsorted whole-blood bulk RNA, so chains lack pairing.

As to this clonotype: Its target is unknown.

Unique molecular identifiers tagged individual cDNA molecules. TCRdb reprocessed the 5' RACE reads with MiXCR, giving one entry per CDR3 protein. The sample consists of around 59,000 distinct CDR3 sequences, 9.5% to 15% of them appearing once. This CDR3 is built from 14 residues. Germline CDR1 SGHRS, CDR2 YFSETQ. Trimming at V came to 4 bases and at J to 6 bases, leaving 9 bases not matched to a gene. Findings and limits, study-wide: A preference for anti-spike CD8 responses marked VDJdb matching, which missed private and CD4 specificities.

Sequenced sample: whole blood. The TCR sequence derives from an adult who was a healthcare worker with PCR-confirmed SARS-CoV-2 infection or an uninfected control (not recorded which). The V gene is TRBV5-1, the J gene TRBJ2-7, with TRBD1 identical over 8 bases. The CDR3 nucleotides are TGCGCCAGCAGCCGAGACAGGGGAGGAGGCGAGCAGTACTTC. Its protein is CASSRDRGGGEQYF. The full variable domain, in which reference TRBV5-1 and TRBJ2-7 provide the parts outside the CDR3, is KAGVTQTPRYLIKTRGQQVTLSCSPISGHRSVSWYQQTPGQGLQFLFEYFSETQRNKGNFPGRFSGRQFSNSRSEMNVSTLELGDSALYLCASSRDRGGGEQYFGPGTRLTVT.